This T cell receptor beta chain stems from a study of blood T cell repertoires in COVID-19. With 8 bases clipped from V and 1 base from J, the junction kept 2 bases outside the gene matches. Per the germline V gene, CDR1 is LNHNV and CDR2 is YYDKDF (reference sequence). The CDR3 runs to 13 residues. Method: immunoSEQ multiplex PCR; TCRdb's copy keeps in-frame clones and lacks some. Of 65,000 to 85,000 clones listed, 79% are singletons. The chain employs TRBV15 and TRBJ2-7; TRBD2 matches 10 bases. The source is a woman of 80 years or more with active or convalescent COVID-19. The sample was peripheral blood. The CDR3 protein is CATRTSGSYEQYF. CDR3 sequence (DNA): TGTGCCACCCGGACTAGCGGTTCCTACGAGCAGTACTTC.